The TCR beta chain under discussion was sequenced for a study of blood T cell repertoires in COVID-19. CDR1 is SEHNR, CDR2 FQNEAQ, per germline (reference sequence). V lost 4 bases to trimming and J lost 6 bases; unmatched junction nucleotides: 11. The CDR3 is 16 amino acids. In the study's own analysis: Estimated nucleated cell counts came from reference gene primer amplification. Measured with immunoSEQ multiplex PCR; TCRdb has only the in-frame clones, and not every one. That table is the source of V, J and clone size, and D and trimming were worked out from the DNA. Among about 80,000 clones listed, 60% to 80% were seen once.

This clonotype was obtained from a man between 70 and 80 years old with active or convalescent COVID-19. The material sequenced was peripheral blood. The V and J genes are TRBV7-9 and TRBJ2-1, with 8 bases identical to TRBD2. The DNA of the CDR3 is TGTGCCAGCAGCTCAACCTACGGGACTAGGGTCAATGAGCAGTTCTTC. It specifies CASSSTYGTRVNEQFF. The full variable domain, in which reference TRBV7-9 and TRBJ2-1 provide the parts outside the CDR3, is DTGVSQNPRHKITKRGQNVTFRCDPISEHNRLYWYRQTLGQGPEFLTYFQNEAQLEKSRLLSDRFSAERPKGSFSTLEIQRTEQGDSAMYLCASSSTYGTRVNEQFFGPGTRLTVL.